Presented here are 2 T cell receptor beta chains from one specimen sequenced in a study of OX40 agonist ivuxolimab in advanced cancers. TCRdb's copy holds only in-frame clones and misses some; the assay was immunoSEQ multiplex PCR. The table shows roughly 150,000 clones, with approximately 94% occurring only once. The material sequenced was CD4+ or CD8+ T cells sorted from blood, taken in a trial of the OX40 agonist ivuxolimab. These receptors originate from an adult with an advanced solid tumor such as melanoma, head and neck, liver or kidney cancer.

V and J are TRBV5-1 and TRBJ2-5; no definite D call. Trimming pared 0 bases from V and 0 bases from J, leaving 6 bases between. Looked up from germline, CDR1 is SGHRS and CDR2 is YFSETQ. This CDR3 comprises 14 residues. The DNA for the CDR3 is TGCGCCAGCAGCTTGGTGGCAAACCAAGAGACCCAGTACTTC. As protein: CASSLVANQETQYF.

The chain combines TRBV6-5 with TRBJ2-2; 7 nucleotides line up with TRBD2. The CDR3 has 15 amino acids. Germline CDR1 and CDR2: MNHEY and SVGAGI. With V trimmed by 6 bases and J by 4 bases, 8 bases remained unmatched. CDR3 sequence: CASRQRGVSTGELFF. The CDR3 nucleotides are TGTGCCAGCAGACAGCGGGGAGTTTCCACCGGGGAGCTGTTTTTT.